This TCR beta chain emerged from a study of blood T cell repertoires in COVID-19. Study-wide context: Whether acute or convalescent, the COVID-19 samples came from the United States, Italy and Spain. Nucleic acid was either cDNA or gDNA, and it came from T cells, B-cell-depleted T cells, or PBMCs.

Authors' data handling: Amplification of reference gene primers was used by the study to estimate nucleated cell counts. TCRdb's table, derived via immunoSEQ multiplex PCR, lists solely in-frame clones and lacks some. The DNA gave D and trimming, while V, J and clone size come from that table. The table has about 57,000 clones, 82% seen once; the top ten hold 22%. The CDR3 totals 16 residues. Germline CDR1 and CDR2: SEHNR and FQNEAQ (reference sequence). V lost 5 bases, J lost 4 bases, and 10 bases stayed unmatched. Sequencing input: peripheral blood. The chain uses TRBV7-9 and TRBJ1-1; 10 positions agree with TRBD1. The TCR comes from a woman between 55 and 75 years old with acute or convalescent COVID-19. Written as DNA, the CDR3 is TGTGCCAGCAGCGCGACAGGGGGCGCCCCTGGCACTGAAGCTTTCTTT. Translation: CASSATGGAPGTEAFF.